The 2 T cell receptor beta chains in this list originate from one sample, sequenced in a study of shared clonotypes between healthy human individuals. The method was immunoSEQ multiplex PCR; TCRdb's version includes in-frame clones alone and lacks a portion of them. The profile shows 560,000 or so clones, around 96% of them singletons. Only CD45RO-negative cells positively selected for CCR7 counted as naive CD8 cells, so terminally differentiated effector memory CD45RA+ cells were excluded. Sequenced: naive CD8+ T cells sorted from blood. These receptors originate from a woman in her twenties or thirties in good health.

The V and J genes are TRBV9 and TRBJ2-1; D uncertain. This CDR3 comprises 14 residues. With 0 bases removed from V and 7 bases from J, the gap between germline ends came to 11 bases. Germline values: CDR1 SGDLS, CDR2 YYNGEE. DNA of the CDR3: TGTGCCAGCAGCGTAGAATGGGCGGCAAATGAGCAGTTCTTC. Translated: CASSVEWAANEQFF.

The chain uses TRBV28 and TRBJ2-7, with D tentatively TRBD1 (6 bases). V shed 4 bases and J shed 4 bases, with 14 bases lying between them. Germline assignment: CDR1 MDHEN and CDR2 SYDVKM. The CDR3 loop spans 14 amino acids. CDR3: CASSSTGSPYEQYF. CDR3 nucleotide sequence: TGTGCCAGCAGTTCCACAGGGTCCCCATACGAGCAGTACTTC.